The next 15 T cell receptor beta chains were all read from a single sample in a study of CXCR3-negative and CXCR3-positive naive CD8 T cells. TRB cDNA was prepared as libraries by UMI-labeled 5' RACE. From the 5' RACE reads, TCRdb lists one entry per CDR3 protein and no DNA. The sample's table shows 45,000 to 70,000 distinct CDR3 sequences. Material for sequencing was memory CD8+ T cells from blood. The receptors shown here come from a human donor in good health. Some clones in this sample may be carry-over from other donors' samples.

V usage is TRBV29-1 and J usage is TRBJ1-1. Germline V CDR1 and CDR2: SQVTM, ANQGSEA. The CDR3 covers 15 residues. CDR3 in amino acids: CSVAGELGMNTEAFF.

This rearrangement joins TRBV10-1 to TRBJ2-5; the D call from TCRdb, TRBD1, cannot be confirmed without DNA. The CDR3 is made up of 15 amino acids. CDR1 and CDR2 (germline): WNHNN, SYGVQD (reference sequence). CDR3 amino acids: CASSELDRGLETQYF.

The gene calls are TRBV20-1 and TRBJ2-7; lacking DNA, the TRBD1 call made by TCRdb goes unchecked. The germline gives CDR1 DFQATT, CDR2 SNEGSKA (reference sequence). CDR3 length equals 13 residues. The CDR3 loop is CSAPGGDSYEQYF.

The gene calls are TRBV12-3 or TRBV12-4 and TRBJ2-7. This CDR3 region has 14 residues. Here the CDR3 reads CASSLDTSTYEQYF.

The rearrangement uses TRBV29-1 and TRBJ1-1; the TCRdb call, TRBD1, lacks DNA for checking. CDR1 is SQVTM and CDR2 is ANQGSEA in the germline V gene. CDR3 length: 13 residues. The CDR3 protein is CSVGRGGNTEAFF.

The chain links TRBV30 to TRBJ2-5. The CDR3 covers 13 residues. CDR1 GTSNPN and CDR2 SVGIG come from the germline V gene (reference sequence). The CDR3 loop reads CAWTRGIKDNLDF.

The V call is TRBV20-1, the J call TRBJ2-1; with no DNA, the TCRdb D assignment of TRBD1 cannot be verified. The germline CDR1 and CDR2 sequences are DFQATT and SNEGSKA (reference sequence). There are 14 residues in the CDR3. The CDR3 is CSAWDIVSYNEQFF.

This chain connects TRBV6-4 to TRBJ2-7; there is no DNA to check the TCRdb D call of TRBD1. CDR1 is MRHNA, CDR2 SNTAGT, per germline. This CDR3 comprises 13 residues. CDR3 loop: CASSSTGVDEQYF.

The chain's CDR3 is CASKTHRVTEAFF. This chain joins TRBV3-1 and TRBJ1-1; TCRdb's assignment of TRBD1 cannot be checked, as there is no DNA. CDR1 is LGHDT, CDR2 YNNKEL, per germline (reference sequence). The CDR3 contains 13 residues.

The chain carries TRBV12-3 or TRBV12-4 and TRBJ1-4; TCRdb indicates TRBD1, and absent DNA this call remains unverified. CDR3 size: 14 residues. This chain's CDR3 is CASSPTGNGEKLFF.

The gene calls are TRBV7-8 and TRBJ2-6; there is no DNA to check the TCRdb D call of TRBD1. Looked up from germline, CDR1 is SGHVS and CDR2 is FQNEAQ. This CDR3 has 19 residues. The CDR3 here is CASSLTPQETTSGANVLTF.

The rearrangement links TRBV11-2 to TRBJ2-7; there is no DNA to check the TCRdb D call of TRBD1. This CDR3 is built from 15 residues. Germline values: CDR1 SGHAT, CDR2 FQNNGV. The CDR3 region is CASSSGQGGGYEQYF.

This chain joins TRBV7-9 and TRBJ2-7; the TCRdb D gene call, TRBD1, has no DNA to confirm it. Germline V gene sequence: CDR1 SEHNR, CDR2 FQNEAQ (reference sequence). The CDR3 loop spans 13 amino acids. This chain's CDR3 is CASSSNRGYEQYF. Full variable domain (missing parts from reference TRBV7-9 and TRBJ2-7): DTGVSQNPRHKITKRGQNVTFRCDPISEHNRLYWYRQTLGQGPEFLTYFQNEAQLEKSRLLSDRFSAERPKGSFSTLEIQRTEQGDSAMYLCASSSNRGYEQYFGPGTRLTVT.

The genes are TRBV13 and TRBJ1-3. The CDR3 runs to 14 residues. CDR1 PRHDT and CDR2 FYEKMQ come from the germline V gene (reference sequence). This CDR3 is CASSPVGSGNTIYF.

This chain links TRBV7-9 with TRBJ2-2; TCRdb returns TRBD1, unconfirmable since there is no DNA. This CDR3 is 22 amino acids long. From germline, CDR1 is SEHNR and CDR2 FQNEAQ (reference sequence). The chain's CDR3 is CASSPYQWYLTDRLKNTGELFF. Combining the CDR3 with reference TRBV7-9 and TRBJ2-2 gives the whole variable domain DTGVSQNPRHKITKRGQNVTFRCDPISEHNRLYWYRQTLGQGPEFLTYFQNEAQLEKSRLLSDRFSAERPKGSFSTLEIQRTEQGDSAMYLCASSPYQWYLTDRLKNTGELFFGEGSRLTVL.